The clone carrying this TCR beta chain was counted between two and nine times. The data derive from a study of blood T cell repertoires in COVID-19. Study at large: Acute and convalescent COVID-19 specimens originated in the United States, Italy and Spain. Sample material is recorded as cDNA or gDNA derived from T cells, B-cell-depleted T cells, or PBMCs.

Sequenced by immunoSEQ multiplex PCR; TCRdb stores in-frame clones only, minus some. The sample shows over 60,000 clones, around 90% of them seen only once. The CDR3 contains 14 residues. Germline V gives CDR1 MNHNY, CDR2 SVGAGI (reference sequence). V shed 6 bases and J shed 6 bases, with 12 bases lying between them. The rearrangement links TRBV6-6 to TRBJ1-6; tentatively, D is TRBD1 (6 bases). Sequencing input: peripheral blood. The receptor was isolated from a man aged 65-85 years with acute or convalescent COVID-19. CDR3 sequence: CASSLGQINSPLHF. The CDR3 DNA reads TGTGCCAGCAGCCTGGGACAAATTAATTCACCCCTCCACTTT.